One TCR beta chain is described in this entry. These data belong to a study of control samples from healthy donors and cancer patients. The germline gives CDR1 SNHLY, CDR2 FYNNEI. The CDR3 runs 15 residues. V was trimmed by 7 bases and J by 8 bases, leaving 23 bases between them. Profiling relied on immunoSEQ multiplex PCR, and the TCRdb table lists in-frame clones only, not all of them. Of approximately 94,000 clones detected, approximately 90% appear once; the ten largest clones hold roughly 0.9%. This chain connects TRBV2 to TRBJ1-2; D is perhaps TRBD1 (6 bases). Input material: blood. This receptor was obtained from a woman aged 25 to 39 in good health. CDR3 amino acids: CASILEGQSLYGYTF. DNA for the CDR3: TGTGCCAGCATCCTCGAAGGACAGTCGCTCTACGGCTACACCTTC. The complete variable domain, with remaining parts taken from reference TRBV2 and TRBJ1-2, reads EPEVTQTPSHQVTQMGQEVILRCVPISNHLYFYWYRQILGQKVEFLVSFYNNEISEKSEIFDDQFSVERPDGSNFTLKIRSTKLEDSAMYFCASILEGQSLYGYTFGSGTRLTVV.